These 19 T cell receptor beta chains share one sample of origin, sequenced in a study of beta chain features in type 1 diabetes. General study results and limits: Shortening that was moderate but significant affected the TCRB CDR3s of Type 1 diabetes patients in all four CD4+ subsets.

Antigen specificity for these receptors is unknown. Of the isolated RNA, all was reverse transcribed, and so the sequenced material was expressed TCRB transcripts. Using immunoSEQ multiplex PCR, the repertoire was profiled, and TCRdb retains in-frame clones only, with some absent. The sample has 120,000 to 150,000 clones; about 13% are singletons. The specimen sequenced was central memory CD4+ T cells from blood. The receptors come from a man aged 18-30 years with type 1 diabetes.

The gene calls are TRBV7-6 and TRBJ2-1; D unresolved. Trimming removed 1 base from V and 8 bases from J, with 15 bases in between. The CDR3 is made up of 15 amino acids. Germline CDR1 reads SGHVS; CDR2 reads FNYEAQ. The CDR3, as DNA: TGTGCCAGCAGCTTAGGAATTAGTGAGGTCGATGAGCAGTTCTTC. Translation gives CASSLGISEVDEQFF.

This clone was seen a handful of times. V usage is TRBV7-2 and J usage is TRBJ1-5, with D unresolved. The CDR3 contains 13 residues. Germline CDR1 is SGHTA and CDR2 is FQGNSA. V lost 4 bases to trimming and J lost 7 bases, with 11 bases between them. The CDR3 coding sequence is TGTGCCAGCAGCTCTGGGTGGGAACAGCCCCAGCATTTT. It specifies CASSSGWEQPQHF. The full variable domain, its missing parts supplied by reference TRBV7-2 and TRBJ1-5, is GAGVSQSPSNKVTEKGKDVELRCDPISGHTALYWYRQSLGQGLEFLIYFQGNSAPDKSGLPSDRFSAERTGGSVSTLTIQRTQQEDSAVYLCASSSGWEQPQHFGDGTRLSIL.

The chain has TRBV18 and TRBJ1-6; D possibly corresponds to TRBD1 (5 bases). V was trimmed by 6 bases and J by 8 bases, leaving 11 bases between them. Per the germline V gene, CDR1 is KGHSH and CDR2 is LQKENI. This CDR3 region has 13 residues. The CDR3 bases are TGTGCCAGCTCCCGAGACAGAGATTCACCCCTCCACTTT. Translating it yields CASSRDRDSPLHF.

The rearrangement uses TRBV5-4 and TRBJ1-1; no firm D call. The CDR3 loop spans 14 amino acids. Germline CDR1 reads SGHNT; CDR2 reads YYREEE (reference sequence). Trimming stripped 1 base from V and 0 bases from J, with 7 bases between. CDR3 amino acids: CASSLRLVNTEAFF. In DNA form, the CDR3 reads TGTGCCAGCAGCTTGAGACTGGTGAACACTGAAGCTTTCTTT.

V gene TRBV11-3 combines with J gene TRBJ1-2; D unclear. CDR1 and CDR2 from the germline V gene are SGHNT and YENEEA. The CDR3 has 15 amino acids. V was pared by 3 bases and J by 4 bases, with 15 bases between. CDR3 nucleotides: TGTGCCAGCAGCTTTACGGCCCTCAAAGGCTATGGCTACACCTTC. Translation: CASSFTALKGYGYTF.

This clone was seen only a few times. The CDR3 loop reads CASSFAGMDTEAFF. The CDR3, as DNA: TGTGCCAGCAGCTTCGCAGGGATGGACACTGAAGCTTTCTTT. The rearrangement uses TRBV5-5 and TRBJ1-1, with a weak D call TRBD1 (5 bases). CDR3 length: 14 residues. The V gene's germline CDR1 is SGHKS and CDR2 YYEKEE (reference sequence). Trimming shortened V by 2 bases and J by 3 bases, and 11 bases separated the two germline ends.

There are a few counts of this clone. The CDR3 spells CSVASPVETQYF. Here the CDR3 DNA reads TGCAGCGTCGCCTCCCCGGTTGAGACGCAGTATTTT. The rearrangement uses TRBV29-1 and TRBJ2-3; D call uncertain. Germline CDR1 is SQVTM and CDR2 is ANQGSEA. Trimming took 6 bases from V and 9 from J, leaving 16 bases between them. The length of the CDR3 is 12 residues.

The V and J genes are TRBV5-6 and TRBJ2-7; the D is unclear. This CDR3 comprises 12 residues. The ends were cut back, 6 bases at V and 4 bases at J, with 11 bases in the middle. Germline values: CDR1 SGHDT, CDR2 YYEEEE. CDR3 sequence reads: CASTSVGYEQYF. In DNA form, the CDR3 reads TGTGCCAGCACCTCGGTGGGGTACGAGCAGTACTTC.

The rearrangement links TRBV11-2 to TRBJ1-1, with D possibly TRBD1 on 5 matching bases. From germline, CDR1 is SGHAT and CDR2 FQNNGV. The length of the CDR3 is 14 residues. The V end was cut by 2 bases, the J end by 3 bases, with 10 bases between. CDR3 DNA: TGTGCCAGCAGCTTATGGGGCAGAGACACTGAAGCTTTCTTT. This gives the protein CASSLWGRDTEAFF.

This clone was counted between two and nine times. The chain links TRBV7-9 to TRBJ2-1, with 7 bases identical to TRBD1. Germline lookup yields CDR1 SEHNR and CDR2 FQNEAQ (reference sequence). The ends lost 5 bases at V and 1 base at J; junction bases unmatched: 5. This CDR3 comprises 15 residues. The CDR3, as DNA: TGTGCCAGCAGCCTAACGGGACAGTCCTACAATGAGCAGTTCTTC. Amino acid sequence: CASSLTGQSYNEQFF. The entire variable domain, with the rest obtained from reference TRBV7-9 and TRBJ2-1, is as follows: DTGVSQNPRHKITKRGQNVTFRCDPISEHNRLYWYRQTLGQGPEFLTYFQNEAQLEKSRLLSDRFSAERPKGSFSTLEIQRTEQGDSAMYLCASSLTGQSYNEQFFGPGTRLTVL.

This clone was recorded a few times. The chain uses TRBV29-1 and TRBJ2-1; no clear D gene. Germline V CDR1 and CDR2: SQVTM, ANQGSEA. The CDR3 sequence is 11 residues long. V gave up 4 bases and J gave up 5 bases, with 6 bases separating them. The CDR3 region has the DNA TGCAGCGTTGTTGCGGACAATGAGCAGTTCTTC. As protein: CSVVADNEQFF.

This clone was recorded many times. The chain combines TRBV27 with TRBJ2-7; the D gene is possibly TRBD1 (6 bases). V lost 6 bases and J lost 0, with 12 bases in between. The germline gives CDR1 MNHEY, CDR2 SMNVEV (reference sequence). This CDR3 region has 14 residues. The CDR3 reads CASSPQGLSYEQYF. The CDR3, as DNA: TGTGCCAGCAGCCCTCAGGGGCTCTCCTACGAGCAGTACTTC.

The gene calls are TRBV5-1 and TRBJ1-1, with D tentatively TRBD1 (5 bases). V dropped 1 base and J dropped 1 base, with 8 bases sitting between them. Germline CDR1 and CDR2: SGHRS and YFSETQ. The CDR3 extends over 14 amino acids. The CDR3: CASSLQGSNTEAFF. CDR3 coding DNA: TGCGCCAGCAGCTTGCAGGGATCGAACACTGAAGCTTTCTTT.

In this sample, this clone turned up a few times. V gene TRBV13 combines with J gene TRBJ2-7; 7 bases map to TRBD2. CDR1 is PRHDT and CDR2 is FYEKMQ in the germline V gene (reference sequence). V dropped 1 base and J dropped 0; count of bases not matched to a gene: 3. This CDR3 region has 15 residues. The CDR3 DNA is TGTGCCAGCAGCTTAGCTCGCGGGGGCTCCTACGAGCAGTACTTC. Residues: CASSLARGGSYEQYF.

The V call is TRBV10-2, the J call TRBJ1-4; no reliable D call. Germline V lookup: CDR1 WSHSY, CDR2 SAAADI. The CDR3 length is 13 residues. The V end lost 6 bases, the J end lost 8 bases, and 13 bases lay between the germline ends. This CDR3 reads CASRTDWGEKLFF. The CDR3 DNA reads TGCGCCAGCAGGACGGATTGGGGAGAAAAACTGTTTTTT.

This clone was seen a few times. The rearrangement joins TRBV28 to TRBJ1-2, with D unclear. The length of the CDR3 is 11 residues. Germline CDR1 is MDHEN and CDR2 is SYDVKM. CDR3 DNA sequence: TGTGCTATTTGGGCGGGTGGTGGCTACACCTTC. Its protein product is CAIWAGGGYTF.

This clone occurred a few times. The chain is built from TRBV6-5 and TRBJ1-2; 12 nucleotides line up with TRBD1. CDR1 and CDR2 from the germline V gene are MNHEY and SVGAGI. V gave up 1 base and J gave up 8 bases; unmatched junction bases: 5. This CDR3 has 15 residues. CDR3 loop: CASSYFGTGGEGYTF. CDR3 sequence (DNA): TGTGCCAGCAGTTACTTCGGGACAGGGGGCGAGGGCTACACCTTC.

As DNA, the CDR3 is TGTGCCACTTCCAGGACAGGGGACCACGAGCAGTACTTC. Protein product: CATSRTGDHEQYF. This chain joins TRBV6-5 and TRBJ2-7, with 9 positions matching TRBD1. The CDR3 runs 13 residues. Per germline, CDR1 MNHEY and CDR2 SVGAGI. J was trimmed by 5 bases and V by 10 bases; bases with no gene match: 9.

This clone was picked up a small number of times. The gene calls are TRBV5-4 and TRBJ2-1, with 8 nucleotides matching TRBD1. The CDR3 contains 15 residues. The ends lost 4 bases at V and 4 bases at J; junction bases unmatched: 7. Per germline, CDR1 SGHNT and CDR2 YYREEE (reference sequence). CDR3 loop: CASSDGQGRYNEQFF. The CDR3, as DNA: TGTGCCAGCAGCGACGGACAGGGAAGGTACAATGAGCAGTTCTTC.